These 6 T cell receptor beta chains originate from one sample sequenced in a study of T cell responses to AZD1222 COVID-19 vaccine. Repertoires were generated with immunoSEQ multiplex PCR, while TCRdb's copy carries only in-frame clones and drops some. The repertoire has some 200,000 clones, about 89% of them found once; the top ten carry under 2%. The sequenced sample was peripheral blood, obtained 28 days after the second AZD1222 dose. The receptor source for this set is an adult who received the AZD1222 COVID-19 vaccine.

V and J are TRBV27 and TRBJ2-7; 11 nucleotides match TRBD2. V lost 6 bases to trimming and J lost 3 bases; unmatched junction nucleotides: 13. Germline CDR1 MNHEY, CDR2 SMNVEV (reference sequence). The CDR3 totals 17 residues. The CDR3 nucleotides read TGTGCCAGCAGCTCCCGAGCCCCCGGGACTAGCGGCTACGAGCAGTACTTC. Protein: CASSSRAPGTSGYEQYF.

Only one count was recorded for this clone. The V and J genes are TRBV27 and TRBJ2-7; TRBD1 agrees at 9 bases. CDR1 and CDR2 (germline): MNHEY, SMNVEV (reference sequence). The CDR3 consists of 14 residues. Trimming took 6 bases from V and 3 from J; bases not matched to a gene: 6. The CDR3 DNA reads as TGTGCCAGCAGCTCCGGGACAGGGCTCTACGAGCAGTACTTC. Residues: CASSSGTGLYEQYF.

This clone was recorded many times. This chain uses TRBV29-1 with TRBJ1-1; 7 bases match TRBD1. V was pared by 6 bases and J by 7 bases, with 8 bases of the junction left unmatched. This CDR3 comprises 12 residues. Germline loops: CDR1 SQVTM, CDR2 ANQGSEA. The DNA of the CDR3 is TGCAGCGTAGGGACAGAAGTCAATGAAGCTTTCTTT. This gives the protein CSVGTEVNEAFF.

The chain carries TRBV12-3 or TRBV12-4 and TRBJ1-5, with D maybe TRBD1 (5 bases). The V end was cut by 7 bases, the J end by 4 bases, with 8 bases between. CDR3 size: 12 residues. The chain's CDR3 is CASKSGNQPQHF. The CDR3 bases are TGTGCCAGCAAATCAGGGAATCAGCCCCAGCATTTT.

The genes are TRBV5-6 and TRBJ1-5, with a weak D call TRBD1 (5 bases). CDR1 and CDR2 from the germline V gene are SGHDT and YYEEEE. The length of the CDR3 is 15 residues. V dropped 0 bases and J dropped 0 bases, with 7 bases sitting between them. The CDR3 here is CASSLGTPSNQPQHF. CDR3 coding DNA: TGTGCCAGCAGCTTGGGGACACCTAGCAATCAGCCCCAGCATTTT.

The chain uses TRBV11-2 and TRBJ2-7, with 10 bases matching TRBD2. CDR3 length: 16 amino acids. V was clipped by 3 bases and J by 7 bases; unmatched bases: 12. Germline-derived CDR1 and CDR2 are SGHAT and FQNNGV. The CDR3 DNA reads TGTGCCAGCAGCTTCAATAGACTAGCGGGTGCGGTTGAGCAGTACTTC. Residues: CASSFNRLAGAVEQYF.